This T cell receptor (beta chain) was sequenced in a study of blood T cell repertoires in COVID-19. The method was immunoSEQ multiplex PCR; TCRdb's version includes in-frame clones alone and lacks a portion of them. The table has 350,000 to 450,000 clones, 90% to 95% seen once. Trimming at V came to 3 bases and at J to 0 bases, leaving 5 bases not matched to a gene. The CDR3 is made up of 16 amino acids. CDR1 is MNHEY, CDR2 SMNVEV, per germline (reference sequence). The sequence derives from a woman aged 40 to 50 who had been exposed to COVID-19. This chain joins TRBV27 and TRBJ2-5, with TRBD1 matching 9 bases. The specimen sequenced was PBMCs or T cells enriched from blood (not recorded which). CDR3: CASSFRQGGYQETQYF. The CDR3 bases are TGTGCCAGCAGTTTCCGACAGGGGGGGTACCAAGAGACCCAGTACTTC.